This record concerns one TCR beta chain sequence. Its target is unknown. Germline V CDR1 and CDR2: SEHNR, FQNEAQ (reference sequence). Germline trimming cut 1 base from V and 8 bases from J; bases unmatched to any gene: 9. The CDR3 totals 16 residues. These data belong to a study of vaccination effects on CD4 cells after COVID-19. Data came from immunoSEQ multiplex PCR; TCRdb stores just in-frame clones and leaves some out. The data contain tens of thousands of clones, 70% to 80% of them singletons. Study-wide points: Few convalescent patients and no early post-infection timepoints were included in the study.

Antigen-specific CD4+ T cells were first expanded with viral peptide pools by the ViraFEST assay and only then sequenced. Subsequent to approximately 9 days of culture, CD4+ T cells were isolated. According to the study, vaccine recipients showed no prior SARS-CoV-2 infection and negative nucleocapsid antibodies. PBMC cultures contained two million cells per well, 7.5 to 10 IU/ml IL-2 and 10 ug/ml peptides. The receptor comes from a human donor who received a COVID-19 vaccine. This sequence joins TRBV7-9 and TRBJ2-1, with 9 nucleotides matching TRBD2. The source material was CD4+ T cells from PBMCs cultured with HCoV-NL63 spike peptides, sampled before COVID-19 vaccination. The CDR3 DNA is TGTGCCAGCAGCTTAGACCGGCTAGCGGGGAGGGATGAGCAGTTCTTC. This translates into CASSLDRLAGRDEQFF.